This TCR beta chain emerged from a study of control samples from healthy donors and cancer patients. Assay: immunoSEQ multiplex PCR; the TCRdb copy retains only in-frame clones and omits some. The data show 150,000 to 200,000 clones, around nine tenths seen once. The sample comprised blood. This sequence was found in a man aged 25 to 45 in good health.

CDR3 sequence: CSVVLLYEQYF. The CDR3 nucleotides are TGCAGCGTTGTGCTCCTCTACGAGCAGTACTTC. The genes are TRBV29-1 and TRBJ2-7; no definite D call. The CDR3 loop spans 11 amino acids. Trimming left V 4 bases short and J 3 bases short, with 7 bases between. Germline V gene sequence: CDR1 SQVTM, CDR2 ANQGSEA.